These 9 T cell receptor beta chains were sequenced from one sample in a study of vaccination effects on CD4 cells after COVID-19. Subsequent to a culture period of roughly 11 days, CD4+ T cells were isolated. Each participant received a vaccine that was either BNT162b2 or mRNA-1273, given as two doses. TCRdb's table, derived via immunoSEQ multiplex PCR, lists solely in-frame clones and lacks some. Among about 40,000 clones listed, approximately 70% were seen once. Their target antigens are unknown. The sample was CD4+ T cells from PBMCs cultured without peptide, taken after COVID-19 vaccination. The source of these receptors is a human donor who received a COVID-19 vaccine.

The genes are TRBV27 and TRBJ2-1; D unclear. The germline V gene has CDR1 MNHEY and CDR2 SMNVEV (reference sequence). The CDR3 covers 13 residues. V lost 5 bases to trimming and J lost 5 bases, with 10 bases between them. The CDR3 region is CASSPRPHNEQFF. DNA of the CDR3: TGTGCCAGCAGTCCAAGACCACACAATGAGCAGTTCTTC.

CDR3 DNA: TGTGCCAGCAGTCTGTTGGGGGCCGAGCAGTACTTC. Protein product: CASSLLGAEQYF. The chain carries TRBV3-1 (or the pseudogene TRBV3-2) and TRBJ2-7; D perhaps matches TRBD1 (6 bases). CDR3 length: 12 amino acids. In germline, CDR1 is LGHDT, CDR2 YNNKEL (reference sequence). The ends were cut back, 6 bases at V and 6 bases at J, with 12 bases in the middle.

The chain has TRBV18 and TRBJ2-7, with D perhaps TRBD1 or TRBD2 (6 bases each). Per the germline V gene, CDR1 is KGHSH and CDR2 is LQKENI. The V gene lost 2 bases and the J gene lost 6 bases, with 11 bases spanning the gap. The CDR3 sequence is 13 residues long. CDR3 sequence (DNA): TGTGCCAGCTCACCAACTGAGGGGGGCGAGCAGTACTTC. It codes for CASSPTEGGEQYF.

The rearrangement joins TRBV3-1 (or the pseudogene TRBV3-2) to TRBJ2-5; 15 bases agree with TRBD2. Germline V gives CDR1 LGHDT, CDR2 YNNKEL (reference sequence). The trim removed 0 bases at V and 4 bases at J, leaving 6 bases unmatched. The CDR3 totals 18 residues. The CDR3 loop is CASSQDGLAGGFGETQYF. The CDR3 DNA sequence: TGTGCCAGCAGCCAAGACGGACTAGCGGGAGGGTTCGGAGAGACCCAGTACTTC.

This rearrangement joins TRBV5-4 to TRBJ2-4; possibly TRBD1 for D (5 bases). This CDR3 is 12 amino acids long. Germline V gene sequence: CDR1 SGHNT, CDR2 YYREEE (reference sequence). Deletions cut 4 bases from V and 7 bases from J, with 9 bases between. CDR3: CASSPPGNIQYF. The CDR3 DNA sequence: TGTGCCAGCAGCCCACCAGGGAACATTCAGTACTTC.

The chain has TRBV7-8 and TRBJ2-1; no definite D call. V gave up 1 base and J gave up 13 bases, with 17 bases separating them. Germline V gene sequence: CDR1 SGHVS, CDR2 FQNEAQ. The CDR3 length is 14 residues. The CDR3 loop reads CASSLDQPGLLQFF. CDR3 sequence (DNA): TGTGCCAGCAGCTTAGACCAGCCTGGGCTACTTCAGTTCTTC.

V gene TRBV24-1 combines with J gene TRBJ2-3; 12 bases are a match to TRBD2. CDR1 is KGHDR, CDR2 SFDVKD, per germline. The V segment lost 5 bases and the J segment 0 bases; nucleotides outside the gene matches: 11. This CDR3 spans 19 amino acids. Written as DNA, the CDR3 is TGTGCCACCAGTGCCTTGGGACTAGCGGGTTCTTCTAGCACAGATACGCAGTATTTT. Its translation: CATSALGLAGSSSTDTQYF.

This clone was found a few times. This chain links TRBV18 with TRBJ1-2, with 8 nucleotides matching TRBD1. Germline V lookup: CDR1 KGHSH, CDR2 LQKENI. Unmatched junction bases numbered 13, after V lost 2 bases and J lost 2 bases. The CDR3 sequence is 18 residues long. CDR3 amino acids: CASSPTRGPQGGNYGYTF. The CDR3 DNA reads TGTGCCAGCTCACCAACGAGGGGACCACAGGGGGGAAACTATGGCTACACCTTC.

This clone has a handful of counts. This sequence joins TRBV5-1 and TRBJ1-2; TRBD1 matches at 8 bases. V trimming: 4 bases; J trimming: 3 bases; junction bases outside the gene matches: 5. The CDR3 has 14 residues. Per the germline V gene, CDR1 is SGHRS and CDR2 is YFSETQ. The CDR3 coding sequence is TGCGCCAGCAGCACCCCGGGACAGGACTATGGCTACACCTTC. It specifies CASSTPGQDYGYTF.